The rows below give T cell receptor beta chains drawn from one sample of a study of CD8 T cells in ankylosing spondylitis. Each CDR3 protein is one row after TCRdb ran MiXCR on the 5' RACE reads. The repertoire holds over 30,000 distinct CDR3 sequences, with about 17% as singletons. The sample taken for sequencing was blood. The receptors were gathered from a male donor with ankylosing spondylitis or in good health (not recorded which). Both conserved end residues are part of each CDR3. The order of the fields is CDR3 DNA, CDR3 protein, V gene, D gene, J gene, clone size. The D gene is left open where the match is weak. Expanded clones are given a class, and other clones once, few, many or no size at all.

CDR3 DNA: TGCAGCATTGACAAGTACACTACCGGGGAGCTGTTTTTT; CDR3 protein: CSIDKYTTGELFF; V gene: TRBV29-1; D gene: .; J gene: TRBJ2-2; clone size: .
CDR3 DNA: TGTGCCAGCAGCTTAGCAGGGAGACGAGCTTGGAGCTCCTACAATGAGCAGTTCTTC; CDR3 protein: CASSLAGRRAWSSYNEQFF; V gene: TRBV7-2; D gene: .; J gene: TRBJ2-1; clone size: .
CDR3 DNA: TGTGCCAGCAGCGCGAAATCCCGGACAGTTTTACACTTT; CDR3 protein: CASSAKSRTVLHF; V gene: TRBV7-6; D gene: .; J gene: TRBJ1-6; clone size: .
CDR3 DNA: TGCGCCAGCTCCATTAGGGGCCTAACGGGTGCAAATACGCAGTATTTT; CDR3 protein: CASSIRGLTGANTQYF; V gene: TRBV5-1; D gene: .; J gene: TRBJ2-3; clone size: .
CDR3 DNA: TGTGCCAGCAGTTACGGCAGGGGAAACACCGGGGAGCTGTTTTTT; CDR3 protein: CASSYGRGNTGELFF; V gene: TRBV6-2/TRBV6-3; D gene: .; J gene: TRBJ2-2; clone size: .
CDR3 DNA: TGCAGTGCTAGACCAGGGGATGCGGGCATTCAGTACTTC; CDR3 protein: CSARPGDAGIQYF; V gene: TRBV20-1; D gene: .; J gene: TRBJ2-4; clone size: many
CDR3 DNA: TGTGCCAGCAGTTTGTCCCCGCGGGGCATGAACACTGAAGCTTTCTTT; CDR3 protein: CASSLSPRGMNTEAFF; V gene: TRBV27; D gene: .; J gene: TRBJ1-1; clone size: .
CDR3 DNA: TGTGCCAGCAGCTTAGACGCGGGGGGGGTGGATACGCAGTATTTT; CDR3 protein: CASSLDAGGVDTQYF; V gene: TRBV7-2; D gene: TRBD2; J gene: TRBJ2-3; clone size: .
CDR3 DNA: TGTGCCAGCAGCGCTCGTCGTTTGCAGGCAGATACGCAGTATTTT; CDR3 protein: CASSARRLQADTQYF; V gene: TRBV11-2; D gene: .; J gene: TRBJ2-3; clone size: few
CDR3 DNA: TGTGCCAGCAGACTAGTGAGCACAGATACGCAGTATTTT; CDR3 protein: CASRLVSTDTQYF; V gene: TRBV6-1; D gene: .; J gene: TRBJ2-3; clone size: few
CDR3 DNA: TGTGCCAGCAGCGTAAGCGGGATCACAGATACGCAGTATTTT; CDR3 protein: CASSVSGITDTQYF; V gene: TRBV6-4; D gene: TRBD2; J gene: TRBJ2-3; clone size: .
CDR3 DNA: TGCAGTGCGGGAGCGGGAGATACGCAGTATTTT; CDR3 protein: CSAGAGDTQYF; V gene: TRBV20-1; D gene: .; J gene: TRBJ2-3; clone size: .
CDR3 DNA: TGCGCCAGCAGCCAAGGGTGGGCGGCAGATACGCAGTATTTT; CDR3 protein: CASSQGWAADTQYF; V gene: TRBV4-3; D gene: .; J gene: TRBJ2-3; clone size: .
CDR3 DNA: TGTGCCAGCAGTCCCCGGACAGGTGACACAGATACGCAGTATTTT; CDR3 protein: CASSPRTGDTDTQYF; V gene: TRBV28; D gene: TRBD1; J gene: TRBJ2-3; clone size: .
CDR3 DNA: TGTGCCAGCACCGAGGTGGATACGCAGTATTTT; CDR3 protein: CASTEVDTQYF; V gene: TRBV12-3/TRBV12-4; D gene: .; J gene: TRBJ2-3; clone size: .
CDR3 DNA: TGTGCCAGCAGCGTGGGACAGCTGAACACTGAAGCTTTCTTT; CDR3 protein: CASSVGQLNTEAFF; V gene: TRBV9; D gene: TRBD1; J gene: TRBJ1-1; clone size: .
CDR3 DNA: TGTGCCAGCAGCTTAGAGGGGCAGATTCGGACCGGGGAGCTGTTTTTT; CDR3 protein: CASSLEGQIRTGELFF; V gene: TRBV7-2; D gene: .; J gene: TRBJ2-2; clone size: few
CDR3 DNA: TGTGCCAGCAGCCTTACTAGAATCGGGGAGCAGTTCTTC; CDR3 protein: CASSLTRIGEQFF; V gene: TRBV3-1; D gene: .; J gene: TRBJ2-1; clone size: few
CDR3 DNA: TGCGCCAGCAGCCCTCGGAGCGGGAGCCACGAGCAGTACTTC; CDR3 protein: CASSPRSGSHEQYF; V gene: TRBV5-1; D gene: TRBD2; J gene: TRBJ2-7; clone size: .
CDR3 DNA: TGCAGCGCAAACAGGGTCGGGGAGACCCAGTACTTC; CDR3 protein: CSANRVGETQYF; V gene: TRBV29-1; D gene: .; J gene: TRBJ2-5; clone size: .
CDR3 DNA: TGTGCCAGCAGAACAGGGAAATTCTCCTACAATGAGCAGTTCTTC; CDR3 protein: CASRTGKFSYNEQFF; V gene: TRBV5-6; D gene: .; J gene: TRBJ2-1; clone size: .
CDR3 DNA: TGTGCCACCAGTGCTCACACACAGAACACCGGGGAGCTGTTTTTT; CDR3 protein: CATSAHTQNTGELFF; V gene: TRBV24-1; D gene: .; J gene: TRBJ2-2; clone size: .
CDR3 DNA: TGTGCCAGCAGCTTAAATAAGGGGGCCACCGGGGAGCTGTTTTTT; CDR3 protein: CASSLNKGATGELFF; V gene: TRBV7-8; D gene: TRBD1; J gene: TRBJ2-2; clone size: .
CDR3 DNA: TGTGCCAGCAGCCCAAGGGACTATTCTTCCTACAATGAGCAGTTCTTC; CDR3 protein: CASSPRDYSSYNEQFF; V gene: TRBV9; D gene: TRBD2; J gene: TRBJ2-1; clone size: .
CDR3 DNA: TGTGCCAGCAGTCCACTAGCGACAGAGACCCAGTACTTC; CDR3 protein: CASSPLATETQYF; V gene: TRBV12-3/TRBV12-4; D gene: TRBD2; J gene: TRBJ2-5; clone size: .
CDR3 DNA: TGCGCCAGCAGCCAAGAGGGAGATACGCAGTATTTT; CDR3 protein: CASSQEGDTQYF; V gene: TRBV4-3; D gene: .; J gene: TRBJ2-3; clone size: .
CDR3 DNA: TGTGCCAGCTTCCCGAATGAGCAGTTCTTC; CDR3 protein: CASFPNEQFF; V gene: TRBV5-8; D gene: .; J gene: TRBJ2-1; clone size: .
CDR3 DNA: TGTGCCAGCAGCCCCGAAGCCCCAGATACGCAGTATTTT; CDR3 protein: CASSPEAPDTQYF; V gene: TRBV7-2; D gene: .; J gene: TRBJ2-3; clone size: .
CDR3 DNA: TGTGCCAGCAGTGAAAGGACTAGCCTGGGTGGGACCCAGTACTTC; CDR3 protein: CASSERTSLGGTQYF; V gene: TRBV2; D gene: TRBD2; J gene: TRBJ2-5; clone size: .
CDR3 DNA: TGCAGTGCTGGGAAGGGGGATACTCACTACGAGCAGTACTTC; CDR3 protein: CSAGKGDTHYEQYF; V gene: TRBV20-1; D gene: .; J gene: TRBJ2-7; clone size: many
CDR3 DNA: TGTGCCAGCAGCGCAGGGAGGGGCGGGAATGAAAAACTGTTTTTT; CDR3 protein: CASSAGRGGNEKLFF; V gene: TRBV9; D gene: .; J gene: TRBJ1-4; clone size: .
CDR3 DNA: TGTGCCAGCTCATATCTCGGAACTAATGAAAAACTGTTTTTT; CDR3 protein: CASSYLGTNEKLFF; V gene: TRBV2; D gene: .; J gene: TRBJ1-4; clone size: .
CDR3 DNA: TGTGCCAGCAGCTTGGGGGGTCTCGTTGAAAAACTGTTTTTT; CDR3 protein: CASSLGGLVEKLFF; V gene: TRBV7-9; D gene: .; J gene: TRBJ1-4; clone size: few
CDR3 DNA: TGCGCCAGCAGCTTGGTCGCGGGGACTAATGAGCAGTTCTTC; CDR3 protein: CASSLVAGTNEQFF; V gene: TRBV5-1; D gene: .; J gene: TRBJ2-1; clone size: .
CDR3 DNA: TGTGCCAGCAGAATCACTACAGGGGCAAAACTGTTTTTT; CDR3 protein: CASRITTGAKLFF; V gene: TRBV27; D gene: TRBD1; J gene: TRBJ1-4; clone size: few
CDR3 DNA: TGTGCCAGCAGCCAAGGGGCTGAGCAGTTCTTC; CDR3 protein: CASSQGAEQFF; V gene: TRBV3-1; D gene: .; J gene: TRBJ2-1; clone size: .
CDR3 DNA: TGTGCCAGCAGCCAAGCTCTGGGGGAGGGGACTGAAGCTTTCTTT; CDR3 protein: CASSQALGEGTEAFF; V gene: TRBV5-5; D gene: .; J gene: TRBJ1-1; clone size: .
CDR3 DNA: TGTGCCAGCAGGGGATTCGGACTAGCGACCGGGGAGCTGTTTTTT; CDR3 protein: CASRGFGLATGELFF; V gene: TRBV5-6; D gene: TRBD2; J gene: TRBJ2-2; clone size: .
CDR3 DNA: TGCAGCGGTGGACAGTATAACACTGAAGCTTTCTTT; CDR3 protein: CSGGQYNTEAFF; V gene: TRBV29-1; D gene: .; J gene: TRBJ1-1; clone size: many
CDR3 DNA: TGCAGTGCCGGGACAGGTCCCTATGGCTACACCTTC; CDR3 protein: CSAGTGPYGYTF; V gene: TRBV20-1; D gene: TRBD1; J gene: TRBJ1-2; clone size: .
CDR3 DNA: TGTGCCAGCAGCTCGAAGGACGGACGTGCAACTAATGAAAAACTGTTTTTT; CDR3 protein: CASSSKDGRATNEKLFF; V gene: TRBV7-9; D gene: .; J gene: TRBJ1-4; clone size: .
CDR3 DNA: TGCGCCAGCAGCCAAGATCGGATGACAGATACGCAGTATTTT; CDR3 protein: CASSQDRMTDTQYF; V gene: TRBV4-3; D gene: .; J gene: TRBJ2-3; clone size: few
CDR3 DNA: TGTGCCAGTACCCCGGACAGGGCCTACAATGAGCAGTTCTTC; CDR3 protein: CASTPDRAYNEQFF; V gene: TRBV19; D gene: TRBD1; J gene: TRBJ2-1; clone size: .
CDR3 DNA: TGTGCCAGCAGTATAGAGTGGGCCAGGGGGCAAGAGACCCAGTACTTC; CDR3 protein: CASSIEWARGQETQYF; V gene: TRBV28; D gene: TRBD1; J gene: TRBJ2-5; clone size: .
CDR3 DNA: TGTGCCAGCAGCTCCACAGGTTCTAATGAGCAGTTCTTC; CDR3 protein: CASSSTGSNEQFF; V gene: TRBV7-3; D gene: .; J gene: TRBJ2-1; clone size: few
CDR3 DNA: TGTGCCAGCAGCTCAAGAGGACGTGGCCAGTACTTC; CDR3 protein: CASSSRGRGQYF; V gene: TRBV7-6; D gene: .; J gene: TRBJ2-5; clone size: .
CDR3 DNA: TGTGCCAGCAGTTTGAATAGGAATCAGCCCCAGCATTTT; CDR3 protein: CASSLNRNQPQHF; V gene: TRBV12-3/TRBV12-4; D gene: .; J gene: TRBJ1-5; clone size: many
CDR3 DNA: TGTGCCAGCATCCAACAGGGCCGAAACACCGGGGAGCTGTTTTTT; CDR3 protein: CASIQQGRNTGELFF; V gene: TRBV7-9; D gene: .; J gene: TRBJ2-2; clone size: .
CDR3 DNA: TGCGCCAGCAGCCGCGGACAGTCAGATACGCAGTATTTT; CDR3 protein: CASSRGQSDTQYF; V gene: TRBV5-1; D gene: .; J gene: TRBJ2-3; clone size: many
CDR3 DNA: TGTGCCAGCAGGCGGACTAGCGGGGGCTCCTACGAGCAGTACTTC; CDR3 protein: CASRRTSGGSYEQYF; V gene: TRBV7-7; D gene: TRBD2; J gene: TRBJ2-7; clone size: .